These 26 T cell receptor beta chains originate from one sample sequenced in a study of TIL therapy for anti-PD-1-resistant metastatic lung cancer. This was the immunoSEQ v3 assay. Assay used: immunoSEQ multiplex PCR; TCRdb lists only in-frame clones, some missing. The sample includes tens of thousands of clones, 70% to 90% of them seen just once. Stated time point: pre-treatment sample, taken before nivolumab and TIL therapy. This specimen was blood, taken at baseline. All receptors come from a person aged 30 to 80 with non-small cell lung cancer.

This clone was detected only a few times. This rearrangement joins TRBV7-9 to TRBJ1-6; the D gene is possibly TRBD1 (5 bases). The CDR3 contains 14 residues. V was cut by 5 bases and J by 13 bases, with 18 bases left in between. In germline, CDR1 is SEHNR, CDR2 FQNEAQ (reference sequence). The CDR3 spells CASSLSGTPLPLHF. The CDR3 nucleotides read TGTGCCAGCAGCCTATCCGGGACTCCTCTCCCCCTCCACTTT. Variable domain in full (rest from reference TRBV7-9 and TRBJ1-6): DTGVSQNPRHKITKRGQNVTFRCDPISEHNRLYWYRQTLGQGPEFLTYFQNEAQLEKSRLLSDRFSAERPKGSFSTLEIQRTEQGDSAMYLCASSLSGTPLPLHFGNGTRLTVT.

The V gene is TRBV19, the J gene TRBJ2-3; D gene uncertain. Germline V gene lookup returns CDR1 LNHDA and CDR2 SQIVND (reference sequence). The CDR3 length is 13 residues. V was clipped by 7 bases and J by 0 bases, with 8 bases between them. The CDR3 protein is CASKERSTDTQYF. In DNA, the CDR3 is TGTGCCAGTAAGGAGAGAAGCACAGATACGCAGTATTTT.

V and J are TRBV7-2 and TRBJ1-2; D unclear. Germline CDR1 SGHTA, CDR2 FQGNSA. V was cut by 1 base and J by 7 bases, with 10 bases left in between. The CDR3 runs to 13 residues. The CDR3 is CASSLGQNRGYTF. CDR3 DNA sequence: TGTGCCAGCAGCTTAGGACAAAATCGTGGCTACACCTTC. Using reference TRBV7-2 and TRBJ1-2 for the parts outside the CDR3, the full variable domain is GAGVSQSPSNKVTEKGKDVELRCDPISGHTALYWYRQSLGQGLEFLIYFQGNSAPDKSGLPSDRFSAERTGGSVSTLTIQRTQQEDSAVYLCASSLGQNRGYTFGSGTRLTVV.

The chain has TRBV30 and TRBJ1-2; TRBD1 matches at 7 bases. V lost 1 base, J lost 4 bases, and 9 bases stayed unmatched. CDR1 GTSNPN and CDR2 SVGIG come from the germline V gene (reference sequence). CDR3 length equals 15 residues. The CDR3 region is CAWSGGGEGSYGYTF. The CDR3 nucleotides are TGTGCCTGGAGTGGAGGGGGCGAGGGGTCCTATGGCTACACCTTC. Using reference TRBV30 and TRBJ1-2 for the parts outside the CDR3, the full variable domain is SQTIHQWPATLVQPVGSPLSLECTVEGTSNPNLYWYRQAAGRGLQLLFYSVGIGQISSEVPQNLSASRPQDRQFILSSKKLLLSDSGFYLCAWSGGGEGSYGYTFGSGTRLTVV.

V usage is TRBV27 and J usage is TRBJ2-7; 7 nucleotides match TRBD1. This CDR3 comprises 13 residues. Germline lookup yields CDR1 MNHEY and CDR2 SMNVEV (reference sequence). V shed 10 bases and J 3 bases; nucleotides not matched to a gene: 9. CDR3 DNA: TGTGCCACCTCCGACAGGGAAGGCTACGAGCAGTACTTC. This sequence encodes CATSDREGYEQYF.

The chain employs TRBV4-3 and TRBJ2-1; D possibly corresponds to TRBD2 (5 bases). V shed 1 base and J shed 0 bases, with 10 bases lying between them. Germline V gene sequence: CDR1 LGHNA, CDR2 YSLEER. The CDR3 consists of 16 residues. The CDR3 is CASSQVRAASYNEQFF. The CDR3 nucleotides read TGCGCCAGCAGCCAAGTTCGAGCGGCCTCCTACAATGAGCAGTTCTTC.

The chain joins TRBV28 to TRBJ2-7; no reliable D call. V was cut by 3 bases and J by 5 bases, with 17 bases left in between. The CDR3 is 15 amino acids. The germline V gene encodes CDR1 MDHEN and CDR2 SYDVKM. DNA for the CDR3: TGTGCCAGCAGTTTCCCAGCAGGTTTAAGCGACGAGCAGTACTTC. Its protein product is CASSFPAGLSDEQYF.

The chain recombines TRBV20-1 with TRBJ2-7; D is undetermined. The CDR3 has 14 residues. Trimming stripped 3 bases from V and 3 bases from J, with 15 bases between. The germline V gene has CDR1 DFQATT and CDR2 SNEGSKA (reference sequence). The CDR3 DNA reads as TGCAGTGCTAGTCGCTATGGAGTGTACTACGAGCAGTACTTC. Protein sequence: CSASRYGVYYEQYF.

This chain joins TRBV7-2 and TRBJ2-7; possible D gene TRBD1, 5 bases. Germline CDR1 reads SGHTA; CDR2 reads FQGNSA. This CDR3 spans 15 amino acids. V was shortened by 4 bases and J by 5 bases, with 18 bases between the two germline ends. CDR3 sequence: CASSSGLGRNDEQYF. CDR3 DNA sequence: TGTGCCAGCAGCTCAGGGTTGGGGCGGAACGACGAGCAGTACTTC. The whole variable domain, remainder taken from reference TRBV7-2 and TRBJ2-7, is GAGVSQSPSNKVTEKGKDVELRCDPISGHTALYWYRQSLGQGLEFLIYFQGNSAPDKSGLPSDRFSAERTGGSVSTLTIQRTQQEDSAVYLCASSSGLGRNDEQYFGPGTRLTVT.

J is TRBJ2-3 and V is TRBV10-1, with D tentatively TRBD1 (5 bases). The CDR3 extends over 14 amino acids. With 3 bases removed from V and 8 bases from J, the gap between germline ends came to 15 bases. Germline loops: CDR1 WNHNN, CDR2 SYGVQD (reference sequence). CDR3 residues: CASSEGQGLTTQYF. The CDR3 DNA reads TGCGCCAGCAGTGAAGGCCAGGGCTTGACTACGCAGTATTTT.

The V and J genes are TRBV9 and TRBJ2-5; TRBD2 matches 13 bases. Germline assignment: CDR1 SGDLS and CDR2 YYNGEE. This CDR3 comprises 16 residues. Trimming cost V 4 bases and J 5 bases; bases outside gene matches: 8. CDR3 nucleotide sequence: TGTGCCAGCAGCCCTCGACTAGCGGGAGGATATGAGACCCAGTACTTC. It is translated as CASSPRLAGGYETQYF.

This clone was picked up a small number of times. The chain carries TRBV14 and TRBJ2-1; D ambiguous. V was shortened by 1 base and J by 0 bases, with 13 bases between the two germline ends. Germline V lookup: CDR1 SGHDN, CDR2 FVKESK. The CDR3 extends over 17 amino acids. As DNA, the CDR3 is TGTGCCAGCAGCCAAGGTTTGCGGCACAGCTCCTACAATGAGCAGTTCTTC. This codes for CASSQGLRHSSYNEQFF. Filled out from reference TRBV14 and TRBJ2-1, the complete variable domain reads EAGVTQFPSHSVIEKGQTVTLRCDPISGHDNLYWYRRVMGKEIKFLLHFVKESKQDESGMPNNRFLAERTGGTYSTLKVQPAELEDSGVYFCASSQGLRHSSYNEQFFGPGTRLTVL.

This chain uses TRBV5-4 with TRBJ2-6, with TRBD1 identical over 8 bases. Germline CDR1 SGHNT, CDR2 YYREEE (reference sequence). This CDR3 has 16 residues. V was pared by 5 bases and J by 2 bases, with 6 bases of the junction left unmatched. The CDR3 sequence: CASRWLQGAGANVLTF. DNA of the CDR3: TGTGCCAGCAGGTGGCTACAGGGGGCTGGGGCCAACGTCCTGACTTTC.

In DNA, the CDR3 is TGTGCCAGCAGCAGGGAATCCCAGCTTGAAAAACTGTTTTTT. Translated, it gives CASSRESQLEKLFF. V is TRBV7-9 and J is TRBJ1-4; D is unclear. CDR1 is SEHNR and CDR2 is FQNEAQ in the germline V gene (reference sequence). The length of the CDR3 is 14 residues. V shed 5 bases and J shed 7 bases, with 14 bases lying between them.

The V gene is TRBV11-2, the J gene TRBJ2-2, with 7 bases that match TRBD1. The CDR3 spans 15 residues. The junction had 5 bases not matched to a gene; V was cut back by 6 bases and J by 1 base. Looked up from germline, CDR1 is SGHAT and CDR2 is FQNNGV. CDR3 DNA: TGTGCCAGCAGGTGGGACAGAATGAACACCGGGGAGCTGTTTTTT. Translation gives CASRWDRMNTGELFF.

The V and J genes are TRBV2 and TRBJ2-5, with 7 nucleotides matching TRBD2. Germline V gene lookup returns CDR1 SNHLY and CDR2 FYNNEI. This CDR3 contains 15 residues. Trimming removed 4 bases from V and 4 bases from J; junction bases left unmatched: 9. The CDR3 reads CASSVRGKEGETQYF. CDR3 in DNA: TGTGCCAGCAGTGTGCGGGGGAAAGAGGGAGAGACCCAGTACTTC. Based on the CDR3 plus reference TRBV2 and TRBJ2-5, the full variable domain is EPEVTQTPSHQVTQMGQEVILRCVPISNHLYFYWYRQILGQKVEFLVSFYNNEISEKSEIFDDQFSVERPDGSNFTLKIRSTKLEDSAMYFCASSVRGKEGETQYFGPGTRLLVL.

This chain links TRBV30 with TRBJ1-2; D gene uncertain. This CDR3 comprises 12 residues. Trimming took 2 bases from V and 7 from J, leaving 11 bases between them. The germline CDR1 and CDR2 sequences are GTSNPN and SVGIG (reference sequence). The CDR3 loop reads CAWSSRTFGYTF. The CDR3 DNA follows: TGTGCCTGGAGTTCCCGGACCTTTGGCTACACCTTC. The variable domain in full, completed from reference TRBV30 and TRBJ1-2, reads SQTIHQWPATLVQPVGSPLSLECTVEGTSNPNLYWYRQAAGRGLQLLFYSVGIGQISSEVPQNLSASRPQDRQFILSSKKLLLSDSGFYLCAWSSRTFGYTFGSGTRLTVV.

V usage is TRBV6-5 and J usage is TRBJ2-1; no clear D gene. V lost 7 bases, J lost 6 bases, and 16 bases lay in between. The germline CDR1 and CDR2 sequences are MNHEY and SVGAGI. The length of the CDR3 is 14 residues. DNA for the CDR3: TGTGCCAGCACCTCACCCCAGAGACTCAATGAGCAGTTCTTC. It codes for CASTSPQRLNEQFF.

V usage is TRBV19 and J usage is TRBJ2-5; D is perhaps TRBD2 (5 bases). This CDR3 contains 15 residues. Germline V gene data show CDR1 as LNHDA and CDR2 as SQIVND (reference sequence). V dropped 2 bases and J dropped 5 bases, with 15 bases sitting between them. CDR3 sequence (DNA): TGTGCCAGTAGTATACGTGGAGGACTCGGGGAGACCCAGTACTTC. Encoded protein: CASSIRGGLGETQYF.

V is TRBV9 and J is TRBJ1-1, with D perhaps matching TRBD1 (6 bases). CDR1 SGDLS and CDR2 YYNGEE come from the germline V gene. The CDR3 has 13 residues. The V end lost 1 base, the J end lost 7 bases, and 11 bases lay between the germline ends. As DNA, the CDR3 is TGTGCCAGCAGCGTACTGGCAGGGGATGAAGCTTTCTTT. This sequence encodes CASSVLAGDEAFF.

The chain combines TRBV3-1 (or the pseudogene TRBV3-2) with TRBJ1-2; D is ambiguous. Trimming shortened V by 3 bases and J by 7 bases, and 12 bases separated the two germline ends. Germline assignment: CDR1 LGHDT and CDR2 YNNKEL (reference sequence). There are 13 residues in the CDR3. The CDR3 DNA reads as TGTGCCAGCAGCCACTGGGCGGGCAGTGGCTACACCTTC. Translated: CASSHWAGSGYTF.

The chain is built from TRBV3-1 (or the pseudogene TRBV3-2) and TRBJ2-7; no firm D call. The CDR3 runs to 15 residues. Germline V lookup: CDR1 LGHDT, CDR2 YNNKEL (reference sequence). V lost 0 bases to trimming and J lost 6 bases, with 15 bases between them. The CDR3 DNA sequence: TGTGCCAGCAGCCAAGATACTGTTGGATGGGGCGAGCAGTACTTC. Amino acids: CASSQDTVGWGEQYF.

This rearrangement joins TRBV27 to TRBJ1-5; D unclear. The CDR3 spans 17 residues. Germline CDR1 reads MNHEY; CDR2 reads SMNVEV (reference sequence). V lost 2 bases to trimming and J lost 1 base, with 15 bases between them. The CDR3 loop reads CASSLGGNHPSNQPQHF. The CDR3 DNA is TGTGCCAGCAGTTTAGGCGGTAATCACCCAAGCAATCAGCCCCAGCATTTT.

The V and J genes are TRBV5-6 and TRBJ2-1, with 13 bases fitting TRBD2. Germline V gives CDR1 SGHDT, CDR2 YYEEEE. V shed 4 bases, J shed 7 bases, and the junction held 14 bases outside the gene matches. The CDR3 is 18 residues long. DNA of the CDR3: TGTGCCAGCAGCAGGACTAGCGGGAGAGTAGGGCGGGTAAATGAGCAGTTCTTC. Amino acid sequence: CASSRTSGRVGRVNEQFF. Combining the CDR3 with reference TRBV5-6 and TRBJ2-1 gives the whole variable domain DAGVTQSPTHLIKTRGQQVTLRCSPKSGHDTVSWYQQALGQGPQFIFQYYEEEERQRGNFPDRFSGHQFPNYSSELNVNALLLGDSALYLCASSRTSGRVGRVNEQFFGPGTRLTVL.

The V and J genes are TRBV10-3 and TRBJ2-2, with D possibly TRBD1 on 6 matching bases. V shed 2 bases and J shed 4 bases, with 8 bases lying between them. Looked up from germline, CDR1 is ENHRY and CDR2 is SYGVKD. The CDR3 covers 14 residues. CDR3 in amino acids: CAISEGGLTGELFF. In DNA form, the CDR3 reads TGTGCCATCAGTGAGGGGGGCCTCACCGGGGAGCTGTTTTTT.

The V gene is TRBV7-2, the J gene TRBJ1-3; D call uncertain. Trimming left V 2 bases short and J 7 bases short, with 9 bases between. Germline V lookup: CDR1 SGHTA, CDR2 FQGNSA. The CDR3 extends over 13 amino acids. The CDR3 loop is CASSLTNLNTIYF. The CDR3 coding sequence is TGTGCCAGCAGCTTAACCAACTTGAACACCATATATTTT.